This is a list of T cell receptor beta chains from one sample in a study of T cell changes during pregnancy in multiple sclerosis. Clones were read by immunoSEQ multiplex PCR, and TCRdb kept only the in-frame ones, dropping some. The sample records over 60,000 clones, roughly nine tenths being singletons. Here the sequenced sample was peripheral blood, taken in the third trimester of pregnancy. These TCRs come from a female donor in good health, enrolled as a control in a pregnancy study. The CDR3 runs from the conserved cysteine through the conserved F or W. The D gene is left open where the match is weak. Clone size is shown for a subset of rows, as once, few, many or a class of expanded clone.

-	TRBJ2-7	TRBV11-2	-	TGTGCCAGCAGCTTCGAGAGGACGGGGAGCTCCTACGAGCAGTACTTC	CASSFERTGSSYEQYF
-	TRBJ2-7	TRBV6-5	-	TGTGCCAGCAGTTACGCGGCCGGATTGCAGTACTTC	CASSYAAGLQYF
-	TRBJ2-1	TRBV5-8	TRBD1	TGTGCCAGCAGCTGGGGGACAGGGCTTAATGAGCAGTTCTTC	CASSWGTGLNEQFF
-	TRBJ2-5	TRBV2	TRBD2	TGTGCCAGCACCGGACTAGTTTGGGAGACCCAGTACTTC	CASTGLVWETQYF
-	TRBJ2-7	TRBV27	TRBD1	TGTGCCAGCAGTTTTCGACAGGGGCGCCTACACGAGCAGTACTTC	CASSFRQGRLHEQYF
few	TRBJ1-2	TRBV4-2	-	TGTGCCAGCAGCCAAGACCGGGACTATGGCTACACCTTC	CASSQDRDYGYTF
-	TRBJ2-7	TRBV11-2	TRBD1	TGTGCCAGCAGCCCGGGACAGGGTCCCTCCTACGAGCAGTACTTC	CASSPGQGPSYEQYF
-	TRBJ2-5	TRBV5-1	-	TGCGCCAGCAGCTTGAGCCAGCGCCAGTACTTC	CASSLSQRQYF
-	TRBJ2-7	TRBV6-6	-	TGTGCCAGCAGCTCTAGGGAGTACGAGCAGTACTTC	CASSSREYEQYF
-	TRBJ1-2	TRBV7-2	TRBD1	TGTGCCAGCAGCTCGGACTTACAGGGGGCGCTCAGAATCTCTGGCTACACCTTC	CASSSDLQGALRISGYTF
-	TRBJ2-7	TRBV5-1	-	TGCGCCAGCAGCTTGGGTGGCGCTGAGGCATCCTACGAGCAGTACTTC	CASSLGGAEASYEQYF
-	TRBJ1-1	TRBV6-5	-	TGTGCCAGCAGCCCTAGGGAGATGAACACTGAAGCTTTCTTT	CASSPREMNTEAFF
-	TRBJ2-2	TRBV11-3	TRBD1	TGTGCCAGCAGCCCCGGACAGGGGATTGCTAACACCGGGGAGCTGTTTTTT	CASSPGQGIANTGELFF
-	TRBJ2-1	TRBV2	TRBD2	TGTGCCAGCGGCCGGGAGGGACTAGCCTACAATGAGCAGTTCTTC	CASGREGLAYNEQFF
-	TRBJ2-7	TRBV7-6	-	TGTGCCAGCAGCCGCGGACTTCACTTCTACGAGCAGTACTTC	CASSRGLHFYEQYF
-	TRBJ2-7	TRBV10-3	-	TGTGCCATCAGACTAGCAGAAGAGTACGAGCAGTACTTC	CAIRLAEEYEQYF
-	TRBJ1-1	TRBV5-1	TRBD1	TGCGCCAGCAGCTTAGGACAGGGGGCTATTGAAGCTTTCTTT	CASSLGQGAIEAFF
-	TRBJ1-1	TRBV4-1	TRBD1	TGCGCCAGCAGCCAAGCCCAGGGGGCTTACACTGAAGCTTTCTTT	CASSQAQGAYTEAFF
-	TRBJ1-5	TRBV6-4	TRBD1	TGTGCCAGCAGTGCCGGACAGGGAATGCCGCCCCAGCATTTT	CASSAGQGMPPQHF
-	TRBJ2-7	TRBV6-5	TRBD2	TGTGCCAGCAGTTACCGTCAGCGGGGGGGCTCCTACGAGCAGTACTTC	CASSYRQRGGSYEQYF
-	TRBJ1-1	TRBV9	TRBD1	TGTGCCAGCAGTGGCGGGACAGGTGGTACTGAAGCTTTCTTT	CASSGGTGGTEAFF
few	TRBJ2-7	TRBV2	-	TGTGCCAGCACCTATGTGACGGGTCCGTCCTACGAGCAGTACTTC	CASTYVTGPSYEQYF
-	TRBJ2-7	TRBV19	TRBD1	TGTGCCAGTGCCGACAGGGGTGTCGGCGAGCAGTACTTC	CASADRGVGEQYF
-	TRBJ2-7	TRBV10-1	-	TGCGCCAGCAGTGAGTCGAGGCAGGGTGGCTACGAGCAGTACTTC	CASSESRQGGYEQYF
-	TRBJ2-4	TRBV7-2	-	TGTGCCAGCAGCCCCAGGGCCAAAAACATTCAGTACTTC	CASSPRAKNIQYF
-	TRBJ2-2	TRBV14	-	TGTGCCAGCAGCCTCACCCGGGGGGGGGAGCTGTTTTTT	CASSLTRGGELFF
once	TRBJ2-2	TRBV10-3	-	TGTGCCATCAGTGAACCCCCGCAGGGGTCGGCAAGGGGAACCGGGGAGCTGTTTTTT	CAISEPPQGSARGTGELFF
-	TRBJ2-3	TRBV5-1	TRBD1	TGCGCCAGCAGCTTAGACAGGGGGCGGCCAGATACGCAGTATTTT	CASSLDRGRPDTQYF
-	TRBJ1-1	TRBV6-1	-	TGTGCCAGCAGATCCAGGGTTGCGAACACTGAAGCTTTCTTT	CASRSRVANTEAFF
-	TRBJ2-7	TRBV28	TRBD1	TGTGCCTTGTACAGGGGGCACTACGAGCAGTACTTC	CALYRGHYEQYF
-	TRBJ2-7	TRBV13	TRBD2	TGTGCCAGCAGCCGTAGCGGGAGATCTGGCCTCGAGCAGTACTTC	CASSRSGRSGLEQYF
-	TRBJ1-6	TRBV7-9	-	TGTGCCAGCAGCTTGCGACAGCCAAATTCACCCCTCCACTTT	CASSLRQPNSPLHF
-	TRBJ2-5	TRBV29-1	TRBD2	TGCAGCGTTGTAGCGGGGGGGCAAGAGACCCAGTACTTC	CSVVAGGQETQYF
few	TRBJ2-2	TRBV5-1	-	TGCGCCAGCAGCTTGGAGACTCGCACCGGGGAGCTGTTTTTT	CASSLETRTGELFF
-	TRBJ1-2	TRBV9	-	TGTGCCAGCAGCGTGCAGGGGAGCTATGGCTACACCTTC	CASSVQGSYGYTF
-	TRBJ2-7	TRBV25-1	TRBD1	TGTGCCAGCAGTGTAACAGGGGTCTACGAGCAGTACTTC	CASSVTGVYEQYF
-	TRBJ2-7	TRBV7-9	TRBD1	TGTGCCAGCAGTCCGGGACAGAGCTCCTACGAGCAGTACTTC	CASSPGQSSYEQYF
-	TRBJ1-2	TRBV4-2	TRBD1	TGTGCCAGCAGCCTTACCGGGACAGGGCGAGTCGGTGGCTACACCTTC	CASSLTGTGRVGGYTF
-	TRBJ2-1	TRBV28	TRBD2	TGTGCCAGCAGTTTATGGGAGGGCGGGAGGCTACTAAAGAGCTCCTACAATGAGCAGTTCTTC	CASSLWEGGRLLKSSYNEQFF
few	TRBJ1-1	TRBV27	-	TGTGCCAGCAGTGCCCTACCAGGCACCCTGAACACTGAAGCTTTCTTT	CASSALPGTLNTEAFF
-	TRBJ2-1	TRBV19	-	TGTGCCAGTAGTCCAAGGGGGGGGATTCAGTTCTTC	CASSPRGGIQFF
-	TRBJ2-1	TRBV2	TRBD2	TGTGCCAGGGGAGGGCGGGAGGAGGTGAGTGAGCAGTTCTTC	CARGGREEVSEQFF
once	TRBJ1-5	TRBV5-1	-	TGCGCCAGCAGCCCCGGAGGGTATAGCAATCAGCCCCAGCATTTT	CASSPGGYSNQPQHF
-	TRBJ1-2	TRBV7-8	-	TGTGCCAGCAGCTTAAATCCCTTACGCGCTAACTATGGCTACACCTTC	CASSLNPLRANYGYTF
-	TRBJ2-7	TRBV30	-	TGTGCCTGGAGTCGCGGGGACTACGAGCAGTACTTC	CAWSRGDYEQYF
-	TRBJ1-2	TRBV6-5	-	TGTGCCAGCAGTCCGGACAGTAACTATGGCTACACCTTC	CASSPDSNYGYTF
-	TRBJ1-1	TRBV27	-	TGTGCCAGCAGTTTCCGGACAGTTAACACTGAAGCTTTCTTT	CASSFRTVNTEAFF
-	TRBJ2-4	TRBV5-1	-	TGCGCCAGCAGCTTGGGTAACATAGCCAAAAACATTCAGTACTTC	CASSLGNIAKNIQYF
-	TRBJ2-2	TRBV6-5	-	TGTGCCAGCAGTTATAGACGGGGAATGAACACCGGGGAGCTGTTTTTT	CASSYRRGMNTGELFF